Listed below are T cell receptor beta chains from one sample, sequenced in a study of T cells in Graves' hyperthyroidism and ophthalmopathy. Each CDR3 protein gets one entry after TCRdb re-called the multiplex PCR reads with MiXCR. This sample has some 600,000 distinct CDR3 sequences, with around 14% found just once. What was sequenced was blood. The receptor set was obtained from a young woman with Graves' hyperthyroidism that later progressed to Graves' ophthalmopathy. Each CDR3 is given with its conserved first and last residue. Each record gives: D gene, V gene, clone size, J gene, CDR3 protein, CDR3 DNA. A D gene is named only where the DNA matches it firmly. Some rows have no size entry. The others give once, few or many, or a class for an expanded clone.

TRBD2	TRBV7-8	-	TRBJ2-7	CASSSRTSGPSYEQYF	TGTGCCAGCAGCTCCCGGACTAGCGGACCCTCCTACGAGCAGTACTTC
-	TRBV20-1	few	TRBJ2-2	CSARDWAGELFF	TGCAGTGCTAGAGATTGGGCCGGGGAGCTGTTTTTT
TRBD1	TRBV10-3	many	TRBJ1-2	CAISRTGSNYGYTF	TGTGCCATCTCCCGGACAGGGAGCAACTATGGCTACACCTTC
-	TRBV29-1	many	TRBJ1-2	CSVLGGRNGYTF	TGCAGCGTACTTGGGGGGCGGAATGGCTACACCTTC
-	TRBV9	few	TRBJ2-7	CASSRGHLDGYEQYF	TGTGCCAGCAGCCGTGGACATCTGGATGGCTACGAGCAGTACTTC
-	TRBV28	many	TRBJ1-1	CASSRGTAGAEAFF	TGTGCCAGCAGCCGAGGGACCGCCGGGGCTGAAGCTTTCTTT
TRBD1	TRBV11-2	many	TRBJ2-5	CASSLAGQGGETQYF	TGTGCCAGCAGCTTAGCGGGACAGGGTGGAGAGACCCAGTACTTC
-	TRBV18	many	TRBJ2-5	CASSPKVSSETQYF	TGTGCCAGCTCACCGAAAGTAAGTTCGGAGACCCAGTACTTC
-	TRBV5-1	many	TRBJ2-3	CASSAALDTQYF	TGCGCCAGCAGCGCCGCGTTAGATACGCAGTATTTT
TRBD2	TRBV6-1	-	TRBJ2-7	CATHTRRSLAGEQYF	TGTGCCACTCACACCCGCCGGTCACTAGCGGGTGAGCAGTACTTC
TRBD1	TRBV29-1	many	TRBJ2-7	CSVPATGASYEQYF	TGCAGCGTTCCAGCGACAGGGGCCTCCTACGAGCAGTACTTC
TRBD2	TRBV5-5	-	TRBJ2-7	CASSMGLAGDGYEQYF	TGTGCCAGCAGCATGGGACTAGCGGGAGATGGTTACGAGCAGTACTTC
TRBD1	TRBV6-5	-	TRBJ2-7	CASSYTRDRAYEQYF	TGTGCCAGCAGTTACACCCGGGACAGGGCCTACGAGCAGTACTTC
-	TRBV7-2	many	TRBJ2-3	CASSAQGTTDTQYF	TGTGCCAGCAGCGCCCAAGGTACCACAGATACGCAGTATTTT
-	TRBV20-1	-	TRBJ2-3	CSASQVSTDTQYF	TGCAGTGCTAGTCAGGTTAGCACAGATACGCAGTATTTT
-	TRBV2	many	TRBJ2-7	CASSGTPYEQYF	TGTGCCAGCAGTGGAACTCCCTACGAGCAGTACTTC
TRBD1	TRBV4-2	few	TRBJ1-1	CASSQETGGSGTEAFF	TGTGCCAGCAGCCAAGAAACAGGGGGAAGTGGAACTGAAGCTTTCTTT